The clone carrying this TCR beta chain was seen many times. Antigen unknown. TCRdb re-derived calls from the 5' RACE reads in MiXCR, one entry per CDR3 protein. The profile covers tens of thousands of distinct CDR3 sequences, with 5% to 6% appearing a single time and 7.9% taken by the ten largest. The sample is drawn from a study of neurological immune-mediated disorders. On the study more broadly: Within the group of around 35 multiple sclerosis patients, 31 were relapsing-remitting, while 3 were secondary progressive. Whole-study findings and limits: CDR3 amino acid sequences found in expanded clones were never shared across subjects, suggesting private repertoires in all groups.

Time point specified: longitudinal time-point 2. PBMCs numbering 2 million and stored at -80 C yielded the unsorted libraries. This receptor was taken from a woman aged 55-70 years with multiple sclerosis. Sequencing was carried out using PBMCs.

The CDR3 DNA reads TGTGCCGGAGAAGTAGCAACTAATGAAAAACTGTTTTTT. Translated: CAGEVATNEKLFF. The rearrangement joins TRBV9 to TRBJ1-4, with unresolved D. Trimming cost V 10 bases and J 0 bases, with 10 bases left between them. Germline lookup yields CDR1 SGDLS and CDR2 YYNGEE. This CDR3 has 13 amino acids. The variable domain in full, completed from reference TRBV9 and TRBJ1-4, reads DSGVTQTPKHLITATGQRVTLRCSPRSGDLSVYWYQQSLDQGLQFLIQYYNGEERAKGNILERFSAQQFPDLHSELNLSSLELGDSALYFCAGEVATNEKLFFGSGTQLSVL.